This is a list of T cell receptor beta chains from one sample in a study of neoadjuvant anti-PD-1 for oral cavity cancer. The table came from immunoSEQ multiplex PCR; TCRdb's copy has only in-frame clones and leaves some out. Among thousands of clones listed, 55% to 70% were seen once. The source material was PBMCs, sampled after nivolumab (anti-PD-1) treatment. Source of these receptors: a person aged 35-79 years with oral cavity squamous cell carcinoma. Each CDR3 is given with its conserved first and last residue. D genes are given only for firm matches. Clone size is shown for a subset of rows, as once, few, many or a class of expanded clone.

>NA|TRBJ1-5|few|TRBV6-5
CASSLRQNNQPQHF
TGTGCCAGCAGTTTGAGACAGAACAATCAGCCCCAGCATTTT
>TRBD1|TRBJ1-4|NA|TRBV6-5
CASRTRDSNEKLFF
TGTGCCAGCAGAACCCGGGACAGTAATGAAAAACTGTTTTTT
>NA|TRBJ1-4|NA|TRBV6-5
CASSYREGEKLFF
TGTGCCAGCAGCTACAGGGAGGGGGAAAAACTGTTTTTT
>NA|TRBJ1-2|NA|TRBV6-5
CASSYSLQYVNYGYTF
TGTGCCAGCAGTTACTCGTTGCAGTACGTTAACTATGGCTACACCTTC
>TRBD2|TRBJ2-1|NA|TRBV5-1
CASSLWSSGGAERGEQFF
TGCGCCAGCAGCTTATGGTCTAGCGGGGGGGCCGAACGAGGTGAGCAGTTCTTC
>NA|TRBJ1-1|NA|TRBV15
CATSRDLSANTEAFF
TGTGCCACCAGCAGAGACCTATCCGCGAACACTGAAGCTTTCTTT
>TRBD2|TRBJ2-1|NA|TRBV27
CASSLLAKRGGSWEQFF
TGTGCCAGCAGTTTATTGGCGAAGCGGGGGGGGTCATGGGAGCAGTTCTTC
>TRBD2|TRBJ2-3|NA|TRBV27
CASSQRGPRLAGTDTQYF
TGTGCCAGCAGTCAGAGGGGGCCGAGACTAGCGGGCACAGATACGCAGTATTTT
>NA|TRBJ1-5|NA|TRBV6-1
CASSVSGDSNQPQHF
TGTGCCAGCAGTGTGTCAGGGGATAGCAATCAGCCCCAGCATTTT
>NA|TRBJ2-7|NA|TRBV5-1
CASSLRVMGGVGYEQYF
TGCGCCAGCAGCTTGAGAGTGATGGGGGGAGTCGGTTACGAGCAGTACTTC
>NA|TRBJ2-3|NA|TRBV29-1
CSVSRGGTDTQYF
TGCAGCGTCTCCAGGGGGGGTACAGATACGCAGTATTTT
>NA|TRBJ1-1|NA|TRBV27
CASSPTNREWRGPNTEAFF
TGTGCCAGCAGTCCTACAAACAGGGAGTGGCGTGGCCCTAACACTGAAGCTTTCTTT
>NA|TRBJ2-3|NA|TRBV19
CASSMYQILGTDTQYF
TGTGCCAGTAGTATGTATCAGATCCTTGGCACAGATACGCAGTATTTT
>NA|TRBJ1-2|NA|TRBV30
CAWSVSAGLGYTF
TGTGCCTGGAGTGTATCGGCAGGGCTCGGCTACACCTTC
>NA|TRBJ2-7|NA|TRBV4-1
CASSQNGFRIEQYF
TGCGCCAGCAGCCAAAATGGGTTCCGTATCGAGCAGTACTTC
>NA|TRBJ1-1|NA|TRBV6-5
CASSPTVNTEAFF
TGTGCCAGCAGCCCCACAGTGAACACTGAAGCTTTCTTT
>NA|TRBJ1-2|NA|TRBV5-6
CASSLGAGHYGYTF
TGTGCCAGCAGCTTGGGAGCAGGGCATTATGGCTACACCTTC
>NA|TRBJ1-6|NA|TRBV18
CASSPEGTNNSPLHF
TGTGCCAGCTCACCAGAAGGGACGAATAATTCACCCCTCCACTTT
>TRBD1|TRBJ1-2|NA|TRBV6-1
CASSPQGWGGYTF
TGTGCCAGCAGTCCACAGGGGTGGGGTGGCTACACCTTC
>NA|TRBJ2-7|NA|TRBV7-8
CASSFSEIIYEQYF
TGTGCCAGCAGCTTCTCAGAAATCATCTACGAGCAGTACTTC
>NA|TRBJ2-5|NA|TRBV7-8
CATSVREGFLRETQYF
TGTGCCACCTCCGTCAGGGAAGGCTTTCTTCGGGAGACCCAGTACTTC
>NA|TRBJ1-1|NA|TRBV29-1
CSVAPVYGVGTEAFF
TGCAGCGTTGCCCCGGTGTATGGGGTAGGCACTGAAGCTTTCTTT
>TRBD1|TRBJ1-6|NA|TRBV6-5
CASSRDSSNSPLHF
TGTGCCAGCAGTCGGGACAGTTCCAATTCACCCCTCCACTTT
>NA|TRBJ1-2|NA|TRBV28
CASSRGGARYGYTF
TGTGCCAGCAGCCGCGGGGGGGCGAGGTATGGCTACACCTTC
>NA|TRBJ1-1|few|TRBV7-3
CASSSLGGHLKEEAFF
TGTGCCAGCAGCTCCCTAGGGGGACACCTGAAGGAAGAAGCTTTCTTT
>TRBD2|TRBJ2-3|NA|TRBV4-3
CASSQDSGRGSTDTQYF
TGCGCCAGCAGCCAAGATTCGGGGCGGGGGAGCACAGATACGCAGTATTTT
>NA|TRBJ2-3|NA|TRBV7-2
CASSLDTDTQYF
TGTGCCAGCAGCCTGGACACAGATACGCAGTATTTT
>NA|TRBJ1-3|few|TRBV5-5
CASSPTSTAGNTIYF
TGTGCCAGCAGCCCGACATCGACGGCTGGAAACACCATATATTTT
>TRBD2|TRBJ2-1|NA|TRBV13
CASSLGTSGPNEQFF
TGTGCCAGCAGCCTCGGGACTAGTGGTCCCAATGAGCAGTTCTTC
>NA|TRBJ1-2|once|TRBV11-2
CASSLDTRHNYGYTF
TGTGCCAGCAGCTTAGACACAAGACATAACTATGGCTACACCTTC
>TRBD1|TRBJ2-1|few|TRBV5-4
CASRAGTGGNNEQFF
TGTGCCAGCAGAGCCGGGACAGGGGGAAACAATGAGCAGTTCTTC
>NA|TRBJ1-1|NA|TRBV4-3
CASSQGGGRQAFF
TGCGCCAGCAGCCAAGGAGGGGGGCGGCAAGCTTTCTTT
>NA|TRBJ1-2|once|TRBV19
CASSMGESYYGYTF
TGTGCCAGTAGTATGGGTGAGAGTTACTATGGCTACACCTTC
>NA|TRBJ2-1|NA|TRBV4-3
CASSQDLSGQPYNEQFF
TGCGCCAGCAGCCAAGATCTAAGCGGGCAGCCCTACAATGAGCAGTTCTTC
>TRBD1|TRBJ2-1|few|TRBV27
CASSIRGSEQFF
TGTGCCAGCAGTATCAGGGGGTCTGAGCAGTTCTTC
>NA|TRBJ2-5|NA|TRBV7-2
CASRGETQYF
TGTGCCAGCAGGGGAGAGACCCAGTACTTC
>NA|TRBJ1-1|NA|TRBV4-3
CASSQDRGGTEAFF
TGCGCCAGCAGCCAAGATCGGGGAGGAACTGAAGCTTTCTTT
>NA|TRBJ2-7|once|TRBV5-1
CASSPEGVPSYEQYF
TGCGCCAGCAGCCCGGAGGGGGTCCCCTCCTACGAGCAGTACTTC
>NA|TRBJ1-1|once|TRBV5-4
CASSIDTNTEAFF
TGTGCCAGCAGCATAGACACGAACACTGAAGCTTTCTTT
>NA|TRBJ1-1|NA|TRBV7-9
CASSLGQSLNTEAFF
TGTGCCAGCAGCTTAGGGCAGTCCTTGAACACTGAAGCTTTCTTT
>TRBD2|TRBJ2-5|few|TRBV6-1
CASSDPGGGDQETQYF
TGTGCCAGCAGTGACCCGGGCGGGGGGGACCAAGAGACCCAGTACTTC
>NA|TRBJ1-6|NA|TRBV21-1
CASSTPSPGWNSPLHF
TGTGCCAGCAGCACCCCCTCTCCAGGCTGGAATTCACCCCTCCACTTT
>NA|TRBJ1-2|once|TRBV18
CASSLLPGEYGYTF
TGTGCCAGCTCTCTTCTTCCAGGGGAATATGGCTACACCTTC
>NA|TRBJ2-2|NA|TRBV19
CASNTVQNTGELFF
TGTGCCAGTAACACTGTGCAGAACACCGGGGAGCTGTTTTTT
>NA|TRBJ2-7|few|TRBV14
CASSQYTRAYEQYF
TGTGCCAGCAGCCAATACACCAGAGCCTACGAGCAGTACTTC
>TRBD1|TRBJ2-7|NA|TRBV5-1
CASSLGGTGSYEQYF
TGCGCCAGCAGCTTGGGAGGGACAGGATCCTACGAGCAGTACTTC
>NA|TRBJ2-2|NA|TRBV29-1
CSSRTDRTGELFF
TGCAGCTCCAGGACCGATCGGACCGGGGAGCTGTTTTTT
>NA|TRBJ1-1|NA|TRBV5-6
CASSQEIFTEAFF
TGTGCCAGCAGTCAGGAAATCTTCACTGAAGCTTTCTTT
>NA|TRBJ1-5|NA|TRBV28
CASSFHGAGYQPQHF
TGTGCCAGCAGTTTCCACGGGGCGGGATATCAGCCCCAGCATTTT
>TRBD1|TRBJ2-3|NA|TRBV6-1
CATGTGKDTQYF
TGTGCCACGGGGACAGGGAAGGATACGCAGTATTTT
>TRBD2|TRBJ2-5|NA|TRBV9
CASSVGGTRGETQYF
TGTGCCAGCAGCGTAGGAGGGACTAGGGGAGAGACCCAGTACTTC
>NA|TRBJ1-2|few|TRBV27
CASRPREYYGYTF
TGTGCCAGCAGACCAAGGGAGTACTATGGCTACACCTTC
>TRBD1|TRBJ2-7|NA|TRBV11-2
CASSLEHRGPYEQYF
TGTGCCAGCAGCTTAGAGCACAGGGGGCCCTACGAGCAGTACTTC